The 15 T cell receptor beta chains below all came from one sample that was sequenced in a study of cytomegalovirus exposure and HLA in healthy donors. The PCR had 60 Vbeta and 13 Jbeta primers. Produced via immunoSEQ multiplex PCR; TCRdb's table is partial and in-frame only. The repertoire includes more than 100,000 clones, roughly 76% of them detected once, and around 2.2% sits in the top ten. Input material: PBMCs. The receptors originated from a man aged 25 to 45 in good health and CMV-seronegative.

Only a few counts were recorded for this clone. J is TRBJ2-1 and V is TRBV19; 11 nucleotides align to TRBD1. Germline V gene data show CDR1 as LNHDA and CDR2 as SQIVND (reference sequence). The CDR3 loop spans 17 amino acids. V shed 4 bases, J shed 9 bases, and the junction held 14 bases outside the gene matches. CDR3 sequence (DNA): TGTGCCAGTAGTACCGAGGGACCCGGGACAGGGGGAAGTGAGCAGTTCTTC. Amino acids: CASSTEGPGTGGSEQFF. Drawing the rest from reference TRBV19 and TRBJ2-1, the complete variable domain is DGGITQSPKYLFRKEGQNVTLSCEQNLNHDAMYWYRQDPGQGLRLIYYSQIVNDFQKGDIAEGYSVSREKKESFPLTVTSAQKNPTAFYLCASSTEGPGTGGSEQFFGPGTRLTVL.

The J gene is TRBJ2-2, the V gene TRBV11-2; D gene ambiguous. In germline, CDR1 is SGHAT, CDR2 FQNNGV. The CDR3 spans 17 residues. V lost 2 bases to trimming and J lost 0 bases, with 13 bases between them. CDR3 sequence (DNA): TGTGCCAGCAGCTTATCGAGACACCGAGCGAACACCGGGGAGCTGTTTTTT. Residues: CASSLSRHRANTGELFF.

The CDR3 nucleotides are TGTGCCAGCAGTGAAGCTAGCGGGGCCTCTGGAAACACCATATATTTT. Protein: CASSEASGASGNTIYF. The chain has TRBV6-1 and TRBJ1-3; the D gene is possibly TRBD1 (5 bases). Germline V gene lookup returns CDR1 MNHNS and CDR2 SASEGT. The CDR3 contains 16 residues. The V and J ends lost 0 bases and 0 bases respectively, with 9 bases between them.

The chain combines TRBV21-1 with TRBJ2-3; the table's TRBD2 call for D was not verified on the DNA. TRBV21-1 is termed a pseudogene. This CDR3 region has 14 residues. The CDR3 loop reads CASSLRGRKRAQYF. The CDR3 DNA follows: TGTGCCAGCAGCCTCCGCGGTCGCAAACGGGCGCAGTATTTT.

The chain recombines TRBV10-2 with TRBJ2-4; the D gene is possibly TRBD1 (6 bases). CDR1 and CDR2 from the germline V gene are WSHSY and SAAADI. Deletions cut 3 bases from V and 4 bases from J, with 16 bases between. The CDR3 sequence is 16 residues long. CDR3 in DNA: TGCGCCAGCAGTGACAGCTTTAGAGGACAGAAAAACATTCAGTACTTC. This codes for CASSDSFRGQKNIQYF.

Here the CDR3 DNA reads TGCGCCAGCAGCCCCGGGACTAGCGGGGGGGCAATAGATACGCAGTATTTT. Residues: CASSPGTSGGAIDTQYF. The rearrangement joins TRBV5-1 to TRBJ2-3; TRBD2 aligns across 16 bases. This CDR3 spans 17 amino acids. V lost 4 bases to trimming and J lost 5 bases; unmatched junction nucleotides: 7. CDR1 SGHRS and CDR2 YFSETQ come from the germline V gene.

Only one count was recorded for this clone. CDR3 sequence (DNA): TGTGCCGTCCAGGACAGCCACAATCAGCCCCAGCATTTT. Its protein product is CAVQDSHNQPQHF. The chain has TRBV6-1 and TRBJ1-5; weak D call: TRBD1 (6 bases). The CDR3 is made up of 13 amino acids. Per germline, CDR1 MNHNS and CDR2 SASEGT. V was pared by 11 bases and J by 3 bases, with 14 bases between.

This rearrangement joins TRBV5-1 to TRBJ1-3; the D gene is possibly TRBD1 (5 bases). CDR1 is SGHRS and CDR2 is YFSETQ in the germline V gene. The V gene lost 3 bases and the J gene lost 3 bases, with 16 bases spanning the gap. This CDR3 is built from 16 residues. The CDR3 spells CASSSRGGDLGNTIYF. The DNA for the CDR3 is TGCGCCAGCAGCTCCCGAGGAGGGGATCTTGGAAACACCATATATTTT.

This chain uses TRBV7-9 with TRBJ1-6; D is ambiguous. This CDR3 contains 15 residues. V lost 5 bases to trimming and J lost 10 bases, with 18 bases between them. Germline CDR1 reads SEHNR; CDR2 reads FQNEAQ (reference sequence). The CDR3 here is CASSRSGIRGSPLHF. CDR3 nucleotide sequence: TGTGCCAGCAGCCGTTCCGGGATCCGGGGATCACCCCTCCACTTT.

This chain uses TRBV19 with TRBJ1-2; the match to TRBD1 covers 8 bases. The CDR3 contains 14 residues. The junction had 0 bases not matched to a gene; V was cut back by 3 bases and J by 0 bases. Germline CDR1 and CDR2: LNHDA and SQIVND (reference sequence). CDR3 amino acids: CASSMGQANYGYTF. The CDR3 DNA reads TGTGCCAGTAGTATGGGACAGGCTAACTATGGCTACACCTTC.

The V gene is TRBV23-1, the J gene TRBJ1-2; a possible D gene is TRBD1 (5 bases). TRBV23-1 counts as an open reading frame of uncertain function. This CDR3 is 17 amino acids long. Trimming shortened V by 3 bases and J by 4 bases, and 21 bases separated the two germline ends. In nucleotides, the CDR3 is TGCGCCAGCAGTCATGCCCCGGGTCACAGGCGAAGCTATGGCTACACCTTC. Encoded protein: CASSHAPGHRRSYGYTF.

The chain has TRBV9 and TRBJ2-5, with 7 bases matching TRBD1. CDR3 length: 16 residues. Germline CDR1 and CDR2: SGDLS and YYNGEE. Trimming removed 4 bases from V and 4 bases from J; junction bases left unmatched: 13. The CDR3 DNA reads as TGTGCCAGCAGCCCGACCCGACAGGGAGAGGGAGAGACCCAGTACTTC. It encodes CASSPTRQGEGETQYF.

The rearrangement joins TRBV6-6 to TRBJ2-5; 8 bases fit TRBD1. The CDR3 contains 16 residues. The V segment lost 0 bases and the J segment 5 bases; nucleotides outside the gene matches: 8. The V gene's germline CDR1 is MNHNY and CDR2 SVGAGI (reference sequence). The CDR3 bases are TGTGCCAGCAGTTACTCCCCCCCAGGGGACAGGGAGACCCAGTACTTC. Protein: CASSYSPPGDRETQYF.

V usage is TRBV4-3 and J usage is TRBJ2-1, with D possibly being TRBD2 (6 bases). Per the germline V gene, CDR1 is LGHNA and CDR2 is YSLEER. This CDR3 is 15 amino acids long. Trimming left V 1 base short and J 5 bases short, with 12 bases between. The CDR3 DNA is TGCGCCAGCAGCCAAGGGGGGGTCGCTAACAATGAGCAGTTCTTC. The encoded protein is CASSQGGVANNEQFF.

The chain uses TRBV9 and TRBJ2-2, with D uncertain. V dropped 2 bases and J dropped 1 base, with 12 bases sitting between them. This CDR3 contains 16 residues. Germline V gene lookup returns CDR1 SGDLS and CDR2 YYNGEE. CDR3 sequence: CASSVGHRENTGELFF. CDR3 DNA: TGTGCCAGCAGCGTGGGCCACCGCGAGAACACCGGGGAGCTGTTTTTT.